The sequence of this TCR beta chain was determined in a study of T cells in Graves' hyperthyroidism and ophthalmopathy. On the study more broadly: Staff took peripheral blood when the initial diagnosis was made, before any treatment began.

TCR beta CDR3 region amplification was performed from RNA transcripts. TCR CDR3 regions were first amplified by RT-PCR with HTBI primers. A single record per CDR3 protein comes from TCRdb applying MiXCR to the multiplex PCR reads. The data contain 400,000 or so distinct CDR3 sequences, over 13% of them seen just once; the ten biggest clones take up around 30%. This clonotype was recorded at least ten times. The V and J ends lost 2 bases and 8 bases respectively, with 12 bases between them. CDR3 length: 14 amino acids. Germline V gene sequence: CDR1 SEHNR, CDR2 FQNEAQ (reference sequence). Patients having uncontrolled infection, another autoimmune disease, pregnancy or lactation were not included. Around 10 ml of fresh peripheral blood supplied the PBMCs.

This chain uses TRBV7-9 with TRBJ1-4; D is unresolved. The sequencing input was blood. This clonotype originated in a man aged 50 to 60 with Graves' ophthalmopathy. For the CDR3, the DNA is TGTGCCAGCAGCTTATCGAGTGGGCGGGAAAAACTGTTTTTT. Its protein is CASSLSSGREKLFF.